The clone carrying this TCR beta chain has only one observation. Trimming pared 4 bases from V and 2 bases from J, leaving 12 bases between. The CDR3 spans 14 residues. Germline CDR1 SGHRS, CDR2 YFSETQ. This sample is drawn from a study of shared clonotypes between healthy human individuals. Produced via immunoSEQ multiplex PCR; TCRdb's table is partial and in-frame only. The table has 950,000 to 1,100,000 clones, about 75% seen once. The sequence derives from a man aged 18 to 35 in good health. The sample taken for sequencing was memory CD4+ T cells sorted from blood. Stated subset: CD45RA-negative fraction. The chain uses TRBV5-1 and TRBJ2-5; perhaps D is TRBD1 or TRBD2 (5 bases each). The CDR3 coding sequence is TGCGCCAGCAGCGAGGATTGGGGGCAAGAGACCCAGTACTTC. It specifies CASSEDWGQETQYF.